This T cell receptor beta chain was identified in a study of beta chain features in type 1 diabetes. Findings and caveats of the study: Shortening of TCRB CDR3s, moderate but significant, appeared in all four CD4+ subsets of Type 1 diabetes patients.

With regard to this clone: The antigen is undetermined.

V lost 6 bases and J 2 bases, leaving 17 bases between the germline ends. The CDR3 covers 16 residues. In germline, CDR1 is LNHDA, CDR2 SQIVND (reference sequence). cDNA synthesis used the whole RNA isolate, giving expressed TCRB sequences. Sequencing used immunoSEQ multiplex PCR; TCRdb keeps in-frame clones, though not all of them. The sample holds fewer than 110,000 clones, 25% to 35% seen once. The chain recombines TRBV19 with TRBJ1-5, with D uncertain. This sequence originates from a woman between 18 and 29 years old with type 1 diabetes. Material: central memory CD4+ T cells from blood. Written as DNA, the CDR3 is TGTGCCAGTAGGGGTCCCTCGTACGGGGGCAATCAGCCCCAGCATTTT. Translating gives CASRGPSYGGNQPQHF.